This T cell receptor (beta chain) emerged from a study of blood T cell repertoires in COVID-19. Study-level background: Samples representing acute and convalescent COVID-19 were sourced from the United States, Italy and Spain. Nucleic acid was either cDNA or gDNA, and it came from T cells, B-cell-depleted T cells, or PBMCs.

In the original workflow: Estimated nucleated cell counts came from reference gene primer amplification. Using immunoSEQ multiplex PCR, the repertoire was profiled, and TCRdb retains in-frame clones only, with some absent. That table supplies the V and J calls and clone size; D and trimming were determined from the DNA. The sample records fewer than 250,000 clones, around 80% being singletons. Germline V gene lookup returns CDR1 SEHNR and CDR2 FQNEAQ (reference sequence). The CDR3 loop spans 11 amino acids. With 5 bases removed from V and 8 bases from J, the gap between germline ends came to 9 bases.

The chain combines TRBV7-9 with TRBJ1-2, with D unresolved. Sequencing was done on a sample of peripheral blood. The source of this sequence is an elderly woman with acute or convalescent COVID-19. The CDR3 DNA sequence: TGTGCCAGCAGCGCTCGCGAAGGCTACACCTTC. This translates into CASSAREGYTF.